The present T cell receptor (beta chain) was sequenced within a study of blood T cells in healthy people across ages. Each donor had about 10 milliliters of peripheral blood drawn. Alongside a J-beta primer mix, a sample-barcoded 5' primer served in a second PCR lasting roughly 7 to 11 cycles. The study obtained at least 2.5 million CDR3-containing paired-end reads from every sample. TCRdb ran MiXCR on the 5' RACE reads and lists one entry per CDR3 protein. The sample carries approximately 1,700,000 distinct CDR3 sequences, more than 35% recorded once. The CDR3 spans 14 residues. The germline gives CDR1 SEHNR, CDR2 FQNEAQ (reference sequence). With respect to this clonotype: One end of the junction is discordant with germline, which a read error may explain.

The chain employs TRBV7-9 and TRBJ1-1; D uncertain. Sequenced: blood. The receptor's source is a human donor in good health. CDR3 region: CASNLVPGSTEAFF. For the CDR3, the DNA is TGTGCCAGCAACTTAGTCCCCGGTTCCACTGAAGCTTTCTTT.